This T cell receptor beta chain was recorded in a study of beta chain features in type 1 diabetes. Study context: All samples yielded roughly 100 million examined sorted cells.

The CDR3 extends over 15 amino acids. The V gene lost 5 bases and the J gene lost 3 bases, with 17 bases spanning the gap. CDR1 and CDR2 (germline): SGHTA, FQGNSA. As every portion of the isolated RNA was reverse transcribed, the sequencing read expressed TCRB transcripts. For naive, central memory and regulatory T cell samples, reads averaged about 3.5 million. Data came from immunoSEQ multiplex PCR; TCRdb stores just in-frame clones and leaves some out. In the table there are fewer than 650,000 clones, 15% to 17% of which are singletons. On this clone itself: Its antigen is not identified.

Regarding the study as a whole: Patients with type 1 diabetes carried fewer insertions and had more deletions at their VDJ junctions.

This sequence joins TRBV7-2 and TRBJ2-7, with D possibly TRBD2 on 6 matching bases. This receptor was obtained from a man aged 18 to 30 in good health. The sample was naive CD4+ T cells from blood. The CDR3 here is CASSLMEGPFYEQYF. CDR3 sequence (DNA): TGTGCCAGCAGCCTCATGGAGGGGCCTTTCTACGAGCAGTACTTC.